The 21 T cell receptor beta chains in this list originate from one sample, sequenced in a study of neurological immune-mediated disorders. TCRdb fed the 5' RACE reads into MiXCR, producing one record per CDR3 protein. The sample includes under 40,000 distinct CDR3 sequences, about 7% seen only once; the top ten take roughly 6%. Sequenced input: CD4+ T cells from blood. The receptors here all came from a man aged 45-65 years in good health.

This clonotype is deemed medium-sized. The gene calls are TRBV14 and TRBJ2-4, with 8 bases aligning to TRBD2. The CDR3 loop spans 14 amino acids. Germline CDR1 reads SGHDN; CDR2 reads FVKESK. V trimming: 4 bases; J trimming: 8 bases; junction bases outside the gene matches: 7. CDR3 amino acids: CASSPGGGLDIQYF. In nucleotides, the CDR3 is TGTGCCAGCAGCCCTGGCGGGGGGCTTGACATTCAGTACTTC.

This clonotype was counted ten times or more. The J gene is TRBJ2-2, the V gene TRBV5-1; TRBD2 matches 8 bases. Trimming removed 7 bases from V and 3 bases from J; junction bases left unmatched: 8. The CDR3 has 15 amino acids. CDR1 SGHRS and CDR2 YFSETQ come from the germline V gene. The CDR3 nucleotides read TGCGCCAGCGGACCGCCGGGACTAGACACCGGGGAGCTGTTTTTT. It specifies CASGPPGLDTGELFF.

This clonotype was counted ten times or more. The chain employs TRBV7-9 and TRBJ2-7; 10 bases map to TRBD1. Germline V lookup: CDR1 SEHNR, CDR2 FQNEAQ (reference sequence). This CDR3 is 16 amino acids long. Trimming at V came to 5 bases and at J to 5 bases, leaving 12 bases not matched to a gene. CDR3 region: CASSRGDRGPRDEQYF. In nucleotides, the CDR3 is TGTGCCAGCAGCCGGGGCGACAGGGGGCCCAGAGACGAGCAGTACTTC.

This clonotype was observed many times. The rearrangement links TRBV20-1 to TRBJ2-1; tentatively, D is TRBD2 (6 bases). Germline CDR1 DFQATT, CDR2 SNEGSKA (reference sequence). The CDR3 loop spans 15 amino acids. The V end was cut by 3 bases, the J end by 10 bases, with 22 bases between. The CDR3 region is CSARSWIADDLEQFF. In DNA, the CDR3 is TGCAGTGCTAGGTCCTGGATAGCGGATGATCTGGAGCAGTTCTTC.

In its sample, this clonotype was seen many times. This chain uses TRBV29-1 with TRBJ2-5, with 9 bases fitting TRBD2. The CDR3 consists of 14 residues. Looked up from germline, CDR1 is SQVTM and CDR2 is ANQGSEA. Germline trimming cut 6 bases from V and 5 bases from J; bases unmatched to any gene: 10. The DNA of the CDR3 is TGCAGCGTCCAACCGGCGGGGGGGGGGGAGACCCAGTACTTC. Its translation is CSVQPAGGGETQYF. The full variable domain, with the rest looked up from reference TRBV29-1 and TRBJ2-5, is SAVISQKPSRDICQRGTSLTIQCQVDSQVTMMFWYRQQPGQSLTLIATANQGSEATYESGFVIDKFPISRPNLTFSTLTVSNMSPEDSSIYLCSVQPAGGGETQYFGPGTRLLVL.

This clonotype has ten or more counts. Relative to the germline gene, one junction end is altered; a read error may explain this. This chain joins TRBV29-1 and TRBJ2-7; tentative D call: TRBD2 (6 bases). The length of the CDR3 is 9 residues. Germline CDR1 and CDR2: SQVTM and ANQGSEA. In nucleotides, the CDR3 is TGCAGGGGAGTCCCTAGCGATATCTTC. Translated, it gives CRGVPSDIF.

This clonotype has just a few counts. The chain links TRBV20-1 to TRBJ2-1; 9 bases agree with TRBD2. CDR3 size: 15 residues. The germline V gene encodes CDR1 DFQATT and CDR2 SNEGSKA (reference sequence). After removal of 0 bases from V and 4 bases from J, the junction contained 4 bases not matched to a gene. The DNA for the CDR3 is TGCAGTGCTAGAGAGGGCGGGAGGGCTTACAATGAGCAGTTCTTC. Its protein product is CSAREGGRAYNEQFF.

This clonotype was counted at least ten times. This chain connects TRBV5-1 to TRBJ2-1, with D maybe TRBD2 (6 bases). V dropped 4 bases and J dropped 12 bases, with 20 bases sitting between them. This CDR3 is built from 14 residues. CDR1 is SGHRS, CDR2 YFSETQ, per germline. CDR3 nucleotide sequence: TGCGCCAGCAGCGGCAACCCGGGAGCCCTCGGGCAGTTCTTC. Its translation: CASSGNPGALGQFF.

This clonotype was seen many times. The V call is TRBV5-1, the J call TRBJ2-7; D is perhaps TRBD2 (5 bases). V lost 4 bases and J 0 bases, leaving 17 bases between the germline ends. The germline V gene has CDR1 SGHRS and CDR2 YFSETQ. This CDR3 is 16 amino acids long. The CDR3 bases are TGCGCCAGCAGCCCCCAAGGAGCGGAGACCTCCTACGAGCAGTACTTC. Translated, it gives CASSPQGAETSYEQYF.

This clonotype occurred many times. J is TRBJ2-3 and V is TRBV28, with D maybe TRBD1 (5 bases). The CDR3 has 14 residues. The V end lost 9 bases, the J end lost 2 bases, and 15 bases lay between the germline ends. Germline values: CDR1 MDHEN, CDR2 SYDVKM. The CDR3, as DNA: TGTGCCAGTGGTACGCGACAGAACACAGATACGCAGTATTTT. This encodes CASGTRQNTDTQYF.

This clonotype was recorded at least ten times. The rearrangement joins TRBV6-2 or TRBV6-3 to TRBJ1-1; D not certain. CDR1 and CDR2 (germline): MNHEY, SVGEGT. V was cut by 8 bases and J by 2 bases, with 15 bases left in between. The CDR3 contains 14 residues. For the CDR3, the DNA is TGTGCCAGCTTTTCTGTGCCGTCCAACACTGAAGCTTTCTTT. Translation gives CASFSVPSNTEAFF.

This clonotype was counted at least ten times. The CDR3 nucleotides are TGCAGCGGGATAACAGGGTCCGGAAACACCATATATTTT. Translation gives CSGITGSGNTIYF. The chain combines TRBV29-1 with TRBJ1-3, with D possibly matching TRBD1 (6 bases). The CDR3 is 13 amino acids. Per germline, CDR1 SQVTM and CDR2 ANQGSEA. Trimming stripped 7 bases from V and 4 bases from J, with 14 bases between.

In this sample, this clonotype turned up many times. This chain connects TRBV5-1 to TRBJ2-5, with unresolved D. Germline CDR1 reads SGHRS; CDR2 reads YFSETQ. The CDR3 consists of 11 residues. V was cut by 3 bases and J by 5 bases, with 5 bases left in between. The CDR3 DNA is TGCGCCAGCAGCTCTGCTGAGACCCAGTACTTC. Protein sequence: CASSSAETQYF.

This clonotype was seen ten or more times. The V gene is TRBV3-1, the J gene TRBJ2-3, with 10 bases lining up with TRBD2. The germline gives CDR1 LGHDT, CDR2 YNNKEL (reference sequence). The junction had 2 bases not matched to a gene; V was cut back by 4 bases and J by 4 bases. This CDR3 comprises 14 residues. The CDR3 spells CASSLGLAADTQYF. The CDR3 nucleotides are TGTGCCAGCAGCCTCGGACTAGCGGCAGATACGCAGTATTTT.

This clonotype has ten or more counts. The chain uses TRBV3-1 and TRBJ2-2; no reliable D call. V shed 0 bases and J shed 3 bases, with 2 bases lying between them. CDR1 and CDR2 from the germline V gene are LGHDT and YNNKEL (reference sequence). CDR3 length: 13 amino acids. CDR3 bases: TGTGCCAGCAGCCAAGATGACACCGGGGAGCTGTTTTTT. Translated, it gives CASSQDDTGELFF.

In its sample, this clonotype is medium-sized (0.01 to 0.1%). This chain joins TRBV7-9 and TRBJ1-4; D possibly corresponds to TRBD1 (5 bases). This CDR3 is built from 15 residues. CDR1 and CDR2 (germline): SEHNR, FQNEAQ (reference sequence). V shed 5 bases and J shed 8 bases, with 18 bases lying between them. CDR3 sequence (DNA): TGTGCCAGCAGCCCGACCAGGGAGGTAATGGAAAAACTGTTTTTT. This gives the protein CASSPTREVMEKLFF.

This chain joins TRBV20-1 and TRBJ2-3; D perhaps matches TRBD2 (6 bases). The germline V gene has CDR1 DFQATT and CDR2 SNEGSKA (reference sequence). The CDR3 totals 12 residues. Trimming left V 5 bases short and J 6 bases short, with 12 bases between. CDR3 coding DNA: TGCAGTGCTGTCCGGAGGGGTGATACGCAGTATTTT. This gives the protein CSAVRRGDTQYF.

This clonotype has at least ten counts. The genes are TRBV28 and TRBJ2-1; weak D call: TRBD2 (6 bases). The CDR3 has 12 amino acids. Germline loops: CDR1 MDHEN, CDR2 SYDVKM. V was pared by 5 bases and J by 10 bases, with 12 bases between. The CDR3, as DNA: TGTGCCAGCAGTAGGAGGGTTGGAGAGCAGTTCTTC. Amino acid sequence: CASSRRVGEQFF.

Many counts were recorded for this clonotype. The V call is TRBV7-2, the J call TRBJ2-1, with D perhaps TRBD1 (8 bases). Trimming removed 5 bases at V and 6 bases at J, with 26 bases between. The germline V gene has CDR1 SGHTA and CDR2 FQGNSA. The CDR3 extends over 18 amino acids. The CDR3 spells CASSGPNRGRIAGNEQFF. In DNA, the CDR3 is TGTGCCAGCAGCGGGCCTAACAGGGGGAGGATAGCGGGCAATGAGCAGTTCTTC.

The J gene is TRBJ1-5, the V gene TRBV30; D is possibly TRBD1 (5 bases). Trimming took 0 bases from V and 2 from J, leaving 5 bases between them. The length of the CDR3 is 13 residues. In germline, CDR1 is GTSNPN, CDR2 SVGIG (reference sequence). This CDR3 is CAWSVRGNQPQHF. CDR3 nucleotide sequence: TGTGCCTGGAGTGTCAGGGGCAATCAGCCCCAGCATTTT.

This clonotype was detected ten times or more. The gene calls are TRBV20-1 and TRBJ2-3; 7 nucleotides match TRBD2. The J segment lost 0 bases and the V segment lost 1 base, leaving 10 bases of the junction unmatched. The CDR3 extends over 17 amino acids. Germline V gene sequence: CDR1 DFQATT, CDR2 SNEGSKA (reference sequence). The CDR3 coding sequence is TGCAGTGCTAGAGGGGCGGGAGTGGCGTATAGCACAGATACGCAGTATTTT. Protein sequence: CSARGAGVAYSTDTQYF.